This TCR beta chain was sequenced during a study of cytomegalovirus exposure and HLA in healthy donors. General study results and limits: In vitro checks showed that a few CMV-associated chains really do target CMV antigens. The study found most TCR sequences rare, yet found some public TCRs in many donors. That first-cohort TCR clusters tended to co-occur in the 95 to 150 validation repertoires was found in a later analysis.

The donors were part of the validation cohort of roughly 130 subjects. That cohort was separate from the first cohort, which comprised 550 to 750 subjects. This clone was seen more than once but under ten times. Its antigen is undetermined. Trimming shortened V by 3 bases and J by 14 bases, and 8 bases separated the two germline ends. The CDR3 is 10 residues long. CDR1 is DFQATT and CDR2 is SNEGSKA in the germline V gene (reference sequence). Clones were read by immunoSEQ multiplex PCR, and TCRdb kept only the in-frame ones, dropping some. The sample has roughly 330,000 clones; about nine tenths are singletons.

The V call is TRBV20-1, the J call TRBJ1-6; D is undetermined. This sequence was found in a young woman in good health and CMV-seropositive. Sequencing was performed on PBMCs. CDR3 amino acids: CSASSPALHF. The DNA of the CDR3 is TGCAGTGCTAGTTCCCCAGCCCTCCACTTT.